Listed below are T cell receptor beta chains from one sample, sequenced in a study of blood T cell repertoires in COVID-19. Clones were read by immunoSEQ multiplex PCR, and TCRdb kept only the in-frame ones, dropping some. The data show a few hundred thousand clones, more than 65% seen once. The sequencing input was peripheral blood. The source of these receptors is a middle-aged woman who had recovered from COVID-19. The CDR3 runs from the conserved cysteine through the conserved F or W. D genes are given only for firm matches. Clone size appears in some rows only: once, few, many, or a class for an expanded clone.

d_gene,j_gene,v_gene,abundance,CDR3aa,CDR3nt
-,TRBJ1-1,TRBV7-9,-,CASSLSMVRLNTEAFF,TGTGCCAGCAGCTTAAGTATGGTGCGGTTAAACACTGAAGCTTTCTTT
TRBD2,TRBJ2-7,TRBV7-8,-,CASSPGLARTYEQYF,TGTGCCAGCAGCCCCGGACTAGCGCGGACCTACGAGCAGTACTTC
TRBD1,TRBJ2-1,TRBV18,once,CASSPGQGSYNEQFF,TGTGCCAGCTCACCGGGACAGGGGTCCTACAATGAGCAGTTCTTC
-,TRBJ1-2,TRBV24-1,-,CATYDSNYGYTF,TGTGCCACCTACGACAGTAACTATGGCTACACCTTC
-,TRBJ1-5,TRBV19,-,CASRRQGSGAEPQHF,TGTGCCAGTAGGAGGCAAGGATCAGGGGCCGAGCCCCAGCATTTT
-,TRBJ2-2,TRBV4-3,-,CASSQVGSLGELFF,TGCGCCAGCAGCCAAGTCGGTAGCCTTGGCGAGCTGTTTTTT
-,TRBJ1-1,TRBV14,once,CASSQGFLNTEAFF,TGTGCCAGCAGCCAGGGCTTTTTGAACACTGAAGCTTTCTTT
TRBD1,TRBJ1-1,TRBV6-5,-,CASSLGGANTEAFF,TGTGCCAGCAGCCTAGGGGGCGCGAACACTGAAGCTTTCTTT
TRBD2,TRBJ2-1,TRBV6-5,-,CASRAAGGLEQFF,TGTGCCAGCAGGGCCGCGGGGGGGCTTGAGCAGTTCTTC
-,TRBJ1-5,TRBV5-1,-,CASSLDINQPQHF,TGCGCCAGCAGCTTGGACATTAATCAGCCCCAGCATTTT
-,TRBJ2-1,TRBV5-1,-,CASSLDSYGEQFF,TGCGCCAGCAGCTTGGACAGCTACGGTGAGCAGTTCTTC
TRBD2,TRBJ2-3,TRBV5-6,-,CASSLWSSGGLDTQYF,TGTGCCAGCAGCTTGTGGTCTAGCGGGGGGTTAGATACGCAGTATTTT
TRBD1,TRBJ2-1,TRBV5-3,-,CARSPIGGQGFYNEQFF,TGTGCCAGAAGCCCGATTGGGGGACAGGGGTTCTACAATGAGCAGTTCTTC
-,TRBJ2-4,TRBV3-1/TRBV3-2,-,CASSQGAAQYF,TGTGCCAGCAGCCAAGGCGCCGCACAGTACTTC
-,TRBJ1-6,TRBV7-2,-,CASSLDWGPGNSPLHF,TGTGCCAGCAGCTTAGATTGGGGGCCGGGAAATTCACCCCTCCACTTT
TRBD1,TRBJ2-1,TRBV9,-,CASSARQGVTYNEQFF,TGTGCCAGCAGCGCCCGACAGGGAGTGACCTACAATGAGCAGTTCTTC
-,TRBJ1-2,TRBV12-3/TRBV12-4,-,CASSVGQFGRTF,TGTGCCAGCAGCGTCGGACAGTTCGGGCGCACCTTC
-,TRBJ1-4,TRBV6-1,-,CASRVTGTNEKLFF,TGTGCCAGCAGAGTAACAGGGACTAATGAAAAACTGTTTTTT
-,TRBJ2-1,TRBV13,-,CASSWDRGNEQFF,TGTGCCAGCAGCTGGGATAGGGGGAATGAGCAGTTCTTC
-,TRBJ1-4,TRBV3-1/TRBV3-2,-,CASGPWTIGEKLFF,TGTGCCAGCGGGCCGTGGACAATTGGTGAAAAACTGTTTTTT
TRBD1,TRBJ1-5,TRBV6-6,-,CASSSSGTGGVQPQHF,TGTGCCAGCAGTTCTTCCGGGACAGGGGGCGTTCAGCCCCAGCATTTT
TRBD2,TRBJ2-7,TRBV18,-,CASSPPGLGSAEQYF,TGTGCCAGCTCACCCCCGGGACTAGGTTCTGCCGAGCAGTACTTC
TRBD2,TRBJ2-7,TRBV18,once,CASAGGDSGHYEQYF,TGTGCCAGCGCGGGGGGGGACAGCGGACACTACGAGCAGTACTTC
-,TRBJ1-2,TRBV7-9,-,CASSLGISVNYGYTF,TGTGCCAGCAGCTTAGGTATCTCCGTGAACTATGGCTACACCTTC
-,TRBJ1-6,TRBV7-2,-,CASSFAGGQSNSPLHF,TGTGCCAGCAGCTTTGCGGGGGGCCAGTCGAATTCACCCCTCCACTTT
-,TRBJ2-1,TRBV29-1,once,CSVEDPRSYLNEQFF,TGCAGCGTTGAAGATCCGAGGAGCTACCTCAATGAGCAGTTCTTC
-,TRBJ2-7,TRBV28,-,CASNRDTSSYEQYF,TGTGCCAGCAATCGCGACACCTCCTCCTACGAGCAGTACTTC
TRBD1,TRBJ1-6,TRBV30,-,CAWTTGGFGSPLHF,TGTGCCTGGACAACAGGGGGCTTTGGCTCACCCCTCCACTTT
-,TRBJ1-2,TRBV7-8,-,CASSLGGGDGYTF,TGTGCCAGCAGCTTAGGGGGAGGGGATGGCTACACCTTC
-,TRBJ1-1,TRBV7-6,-,CASTSQGNTEAFF,TGTGCCAGCACCTCACAGGGGAACACTGAAGCTTTCTTT
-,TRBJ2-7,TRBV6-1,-,CASSEAAGVPYEQYF,TGTGCCAGCAGTGAAGCGGCAGGGGTCCCCTACGAGCAGTACTTC
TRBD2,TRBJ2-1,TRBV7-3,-,CASSFSGGGNEQFF,TGTGCCAGCAGCTTTAGCGGGGGAGGGAATGAGCAGTTCTTC
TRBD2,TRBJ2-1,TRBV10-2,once,CATRLAGGGEQFF,TGCGCCACCAGACTAGCGGGGGGAGGAGAGCAGTTCTTC
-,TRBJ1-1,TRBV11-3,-,CASSSRQRGGTEAFF,TGTGCCAGCAGCTCAAGACAACGAGGGGGCACTGAAGCTTTCTTT
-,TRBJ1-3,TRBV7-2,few,CASSLYGNTIYF,TGTGCCAGCAGCTTATATGGAAACACCATATATTTT
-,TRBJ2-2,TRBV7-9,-,CASSRVSTGELFF,TGTGCCAGCAGCAGAGTCTCCACCGGGGAGCTGTTTTTT
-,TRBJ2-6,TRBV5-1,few,CASSLALQSSANVLTF,TGCGCCAGCAGCTTGGCCTTACAGTCGTCGGCCAACGTCCTGACTTTC
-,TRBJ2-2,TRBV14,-,CASSPRMDGELFF,TGTGCCAGCAGCCCGCGGATGGACGGGGAGCTGTTTTTT
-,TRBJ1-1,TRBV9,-,CASSISTVDTEAFF,TGTGCCAGCAGCATCAGTACAGTCGACACTGAAGCTTTCTTT
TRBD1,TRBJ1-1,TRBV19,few,CASSRKGQHLNTEAFF,TGTGCCAGTAGTCGGAAGGGACAGCACCTGAACACTGAAGCTTTCTTT
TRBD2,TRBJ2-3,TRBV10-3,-,CATKPSGGHEDTQYF,TGTGCCACCAAGCCTAGCGGGGGGCACGAAGATACGCAGTATTTT
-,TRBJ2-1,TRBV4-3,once,CASSQDLGGGPGEQFF,TGCGCCAGCAGCCAAGATCTGGGGGGGGGCCCGGGAGAGCAGTTCTTC
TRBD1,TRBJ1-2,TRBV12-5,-,CASGRTGYYGYTF,TGTGCTAGTGGTAGGACAGGGTACTATGGCTACACCTTC
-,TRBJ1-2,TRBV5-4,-,CATRGTEPYGYTF,TGTGCCACCCGGGGAACGGAGCCCTATGGCTACACCTTC
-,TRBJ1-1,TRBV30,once,CAWSVGGRSKLAFF,TGTGCCTGGAGCGTCGGGGGAAGGTCGAAGTTGGCTTTCTTT
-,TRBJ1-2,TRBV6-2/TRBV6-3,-,CASSYESGYTF,TGTGCCAGCAGTTATGAGTCAGGCTACACCTTC
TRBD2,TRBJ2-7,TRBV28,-,CASSLFPGGVYEQYF,TGTGCCAGCAGTTTATTTCCGGGGGGGGTATACGAGCAGTACTTC
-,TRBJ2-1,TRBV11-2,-,CASSVAQGSSYNEQFF,TGTGCCAGCAGCGTCGCCCAGGGTAGCTCCTACAATGAGCAGTTCTTC
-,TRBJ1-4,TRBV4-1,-,CASSQELATNEKLFF,TGCGCCAGCAGCCAAGAACTTGCAACTAATGAAAAACTGTTTTTT
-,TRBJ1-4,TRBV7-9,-,CASSLGESNEKLFF,TGTGCCAGCAGCTTAGGAGAGTCTAATGAAAAACTGTTTTTT
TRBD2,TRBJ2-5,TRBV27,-,CASSERGLAGLGETQYF,TGTGCCAGCTCCGAGAGGGGACTAGCGGGCCTAGGGGAGACCCAGTACTTC
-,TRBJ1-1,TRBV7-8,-,CASSLEQAVNTEAFF,TGTGCCAGCAGCTTAGAGCAGGCTGTGAACACTGAAGCTTTCTTT
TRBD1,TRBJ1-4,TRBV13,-,CASSFGTANEKLFF,TGTGCCAGCAGCTTCGGGACAGCAAATGAAAAACTGTTTTTT
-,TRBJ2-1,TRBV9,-,CASSVAIGDSGNNEQFF,TGTGCCAGCAGCGTAGCTATCGGTGATAGCGGAAACAATGAGCAGTTCTTC
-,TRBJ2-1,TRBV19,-,CASSIPGEVNEQFF,TGTGCCAGTAGTATCCCCGGGGAGGTAAATGAGCAGTTCTTC
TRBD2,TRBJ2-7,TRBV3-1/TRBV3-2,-,CASSQDPASGAYEQYF,TGTGCCAGCAGCCAAGATCCGGCTAGCGGGGCCTACGAGCAGTACTTC
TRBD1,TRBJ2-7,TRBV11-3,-,CASSCGTGECEQYF,TGTGCCAGCAGCTGCGGGACAGGGGAATGCGAGCAGTACTTC